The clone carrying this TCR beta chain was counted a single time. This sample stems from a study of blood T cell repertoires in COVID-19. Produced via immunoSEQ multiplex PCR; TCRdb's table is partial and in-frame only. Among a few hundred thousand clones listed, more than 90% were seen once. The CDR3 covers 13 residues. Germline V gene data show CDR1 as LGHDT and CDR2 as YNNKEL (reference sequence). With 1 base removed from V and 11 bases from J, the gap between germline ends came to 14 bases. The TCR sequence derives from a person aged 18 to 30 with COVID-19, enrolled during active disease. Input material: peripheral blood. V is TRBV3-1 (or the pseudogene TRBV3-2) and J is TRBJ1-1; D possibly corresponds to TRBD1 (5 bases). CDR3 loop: CASSQVGSRDAFF. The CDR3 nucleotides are TGTGCCAGCAGCCAAGTCGGCAGCAGGGATGCTTTCTTT.